This T cell receptor beta chain was documented in a study of neoadjuvant anti-PD-1 for oral cavity cancer. This clone was detected only once. No antigen is known for it. Study-wide results and caveats: TCR analyses covered only a few patients per response group.

Only in-frame clones appear in the TCRdb table, and some are missing; sequencing was by immunoSEQ multiplex PCR. This table holds about 72,000 clones, 85% found once. The time point here: after neoadjuvant nivolumab, at surgical resection. V dropped 4 bases and J dropped 3 bases, with 14 bases sitting between them. This CDR3 has 14 residues. Per the germline V gene, CDR1 is SGDLS and CDR2 is YYNGEE. The sequences come from PBMCs, collected after nivolumab (anti-PD-1) treatment. This clonotype was sampled from a person aged 35-79 years with oral cavity squamous cell carcinoma. This chain joins TRBV9 and TRBJ2-7, with D possibly TRBD1 on 6 matching bases. CDR3 residues: CASSPQGRVYEQYF. The CDR3 bases are TGTGCCAGCAGCCCACAGGGACGGGTCTACGAGCAGTACTTC.